This T cell receptor beta chain was retrieved from a study of T cell clonality in common variable immunodeficiency. Study observations and caveats: Common variable immunodeficiency TCR beta sequences reportedly had fewer deletions and N-nucleotide insertions. What drives increased CVID clonality needs T cell subpopulation sequencing. Compared with healthy controls, CVID subjects showed increased TCRbeta clonality, mostly in about a third. Shared TCRbeta clones were fewer between CVID subjects than controls.

The CDR3 totals 16 residues. Germline V gene lookup returns CDR1 GTSNPN and CDR2 SVGIG (reference sequence). V was cut by 2 bases and J by 3 bases, with 20 bases left in between. CVID subjects had received replacement immunoglobulin for at least one year. This clone was picked up a small number of times. Its antigen is unidentified. Coverage ceases 3 residues before the CDR3 finishes, and the germline J gene fills in the end. Only in-frame clones appear in the TCRdb table, and some are missing; sequencing was by immunoSEQ multiplex PCR. The sample holds under 15,000 clones, and no clone turns up only once.

Sequenced input: peripheral blood mononuclear cells. The gene calls are TRBV30 and TRBJ2-7; tentative D call: TRBD2 (7 bases). The sequence was collected from a human donor with common variable immunodeficiency. CDR3 bases read: TGTGCCTGGAGTAGGATGGGAGGGGGGGGAAACTACGAG. As protein: CAWSRMGGGGNYE. The CDR3 reads in full as CAWSRMGGGGNYEQYF.